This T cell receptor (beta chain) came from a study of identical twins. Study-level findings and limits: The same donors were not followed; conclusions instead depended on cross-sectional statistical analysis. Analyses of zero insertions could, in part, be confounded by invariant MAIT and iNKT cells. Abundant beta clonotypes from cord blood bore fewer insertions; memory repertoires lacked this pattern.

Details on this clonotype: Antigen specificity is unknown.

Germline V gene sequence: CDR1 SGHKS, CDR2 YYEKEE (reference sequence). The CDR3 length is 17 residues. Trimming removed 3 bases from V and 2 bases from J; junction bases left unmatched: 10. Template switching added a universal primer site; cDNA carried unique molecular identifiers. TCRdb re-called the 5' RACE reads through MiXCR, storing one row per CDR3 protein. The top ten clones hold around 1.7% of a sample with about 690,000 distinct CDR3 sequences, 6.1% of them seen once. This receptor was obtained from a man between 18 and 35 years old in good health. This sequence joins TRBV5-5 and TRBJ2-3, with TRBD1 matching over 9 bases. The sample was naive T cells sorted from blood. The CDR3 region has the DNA TGTGCCAGCAGCTATTTCACAGGGGGCTCTACCACAGATACGCAGTATTTT. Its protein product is CASSYFTGGSTTDTQYF. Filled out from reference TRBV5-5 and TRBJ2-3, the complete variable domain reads DAGVTQSPTHLIKTRGQQVTLRCSPISGHKSVSWYQQVLGQGPQFIFQYYEKEERGRGNFPDRFSARQFPNYSSELNVNALLLGDSALYLCASSYFTGGSTTDTQYFGPGTRLTVL.